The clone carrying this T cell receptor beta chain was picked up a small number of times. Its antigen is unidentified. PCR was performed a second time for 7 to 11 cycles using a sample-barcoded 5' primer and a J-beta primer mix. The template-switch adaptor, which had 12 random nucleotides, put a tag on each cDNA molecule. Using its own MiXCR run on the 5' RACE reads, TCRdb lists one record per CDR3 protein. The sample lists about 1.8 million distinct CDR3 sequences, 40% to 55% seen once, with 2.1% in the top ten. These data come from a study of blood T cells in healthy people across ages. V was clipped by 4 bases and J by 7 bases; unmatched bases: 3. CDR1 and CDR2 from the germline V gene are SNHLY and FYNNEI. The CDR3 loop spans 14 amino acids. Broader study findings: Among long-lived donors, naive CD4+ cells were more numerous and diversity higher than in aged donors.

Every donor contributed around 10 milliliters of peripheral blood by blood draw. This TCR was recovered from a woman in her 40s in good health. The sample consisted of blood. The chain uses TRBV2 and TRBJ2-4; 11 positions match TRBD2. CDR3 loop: CASSVVAGGNIQYF. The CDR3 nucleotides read TGTGCCAGCAGTGTAGTAGCGGGGGGGAACATTCAGTACTTC.